This record looks at one T cell receptor beta chain sequence and its context. The protocol was immunoSEQ multiplex PCR, while the TCRdb copy is restricted to in-frame clones and leaves out a portion. The sample lists a few hundred thousand clones, roughly 90% occurring once. This sample is part of a study of blood T cell repertoires in COVID-19. There are 12 residues in the CDR3. Germline values: CDR1 MNHEY, CDR2 SMNVEV (reference sequence). Trimming shortened V by 7 bases and J by 6 bases, and 10 bases separated the two germline ends. The sequence came from a man between 18 and 29 years old with active or convalescent COVID-19. The chain uses TRBV27 and TRBJ1-5; D is unresolved. The sequenced material came from peripheral blood. DNA of the CDR3: TGTGCCAGCACAACCGGCGGTCAGCCCCAGCATTTT. Amino acid sequence: CASTTGGQPQHF.